This passage covers 5 T cell receptor beta chains from one sample sequenced in a study of blood T cell repertoires in COVID-19. Method: immunoSEQ multiplex PCR; TCRdb's copy keeps in-frame clones and lacks some. The profile covers about 120,000 clones, with 80% to 90% appearing a single time and about 4.5% taken by the ten largest. Sample: peripheral blood. The receptors come from a man aged 55-75 years with COVID-19, enrolled during active disease.

The V gene is TRBV7-2, the J gene TRBJ1-6; a weak D match, TRBD1 (5 bases). The V end lost 5 bases, the J end lost 6 bases, and 23 bases lay between the germline ends. This CDR3 region has 18 residues. Germline CDR1 SGHTA, CDR2 FQGNSA. The CDR3 protein is CASSPMGRGGGFNSPLHF. The CDR3 nucleotides read TGTGCCAGCAGCCCAATGGGGCGGGGGGGTGGATTTAATTCACCCCTCCACTTT.

The chain is built from TRBV5-4 and TRBJ2-7, with D unresolved. V lost 5 bases to trimming and J lost 7 bases, with 16 bases between them. This CDR3 contains 13 residues. CDR1 is SGHNT, CDR2 YYREEE, per germline (reference sequence). DNA for the CDR3: TGTGCCAGCAGAGACGGTGTTAAGAGGGAGCAGTACTTC. Its translation is CASRDGVKREQYF. Together with reference TRBV5-4 and TRBJ2-7, the CDR3 gives the full variable domain: ETGVTQSPTHLIKTRGQQVTLRCSSQSGHNTVSWYQQALGQGPQFIFQYYREEENGRGNFPPRFSGLQFPNYSSELNVNALELDDSALYLCASRDGVKREQYFGPGTRLTVT.

This chain connects TRBV9 to TRBJ1-2; the match to TRBD1 covers 12 bases. The ends lost 4 bases at V and 5 bases at J; junction bases unmatched: 6. This CDR3 has 15 residues. CDR1 is SGDLS, CDR2 YYNGEE, per germline. DNA for the CDR3: TGTGCCAGCAGCATTTCGGGACAGGGGGCGTATGGCTACACCTTC. Encoded protein: CASSISGQGAYGYTF.

V and J are TRBV27 and TRBJ1-2, with TRBD1 as a possible D gene (5 bases). Trimming left V 4 bases short and J 4 bases short, with 19 bases between. Germline CDR1 MNHEY, CDR2 SMNVEV (reference sequence). This CDR3 contains 16 residues. The CDR3: CASSSLGQGPAYGYTF. CDR3 coding DNA: TGTGCCAGCAGTTCCCTCGGGCAGGGCCCCGCCTATGGCTACACCTTC.

V and J are TRBV29-1 and TRBJ1-2; D remains unclear. This CDR3 contains 12 residues. The V gene's germline CDR1 is SQVTM and CDR2 ANQGSEA. V was trimmed by 2 bases and J by 4 bases, leaving 8 bases between them. In DNA, the CDR3 is TGCAGCGTTGAAAGGCAGGTCTATGGCTACACCTTC. Protein product: CSVERQVYGYTF.